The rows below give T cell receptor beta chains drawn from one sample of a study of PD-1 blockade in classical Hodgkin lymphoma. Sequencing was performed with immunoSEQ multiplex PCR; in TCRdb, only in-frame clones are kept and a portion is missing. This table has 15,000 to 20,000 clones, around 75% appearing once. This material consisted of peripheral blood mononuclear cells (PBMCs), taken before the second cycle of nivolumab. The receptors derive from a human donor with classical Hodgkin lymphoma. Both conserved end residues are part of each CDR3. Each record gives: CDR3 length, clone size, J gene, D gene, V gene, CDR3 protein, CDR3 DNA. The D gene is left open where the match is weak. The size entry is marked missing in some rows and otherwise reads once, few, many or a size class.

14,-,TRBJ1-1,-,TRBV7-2,CASSRLSLDTEAFF,TGTGCCAGCAGCCGATTATCCTTGGACACTGAAGCTTTCTTT
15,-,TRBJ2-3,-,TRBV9,CASSVEPLASYTQYF,TGTGCCAGCAGCGTAGAGCCCCTAGCCTCCTATACGCAGTATTTT
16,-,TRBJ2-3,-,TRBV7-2,CASSLSSVSHTDTQYF,TGTGCCAGCAGCTTATCTTCGGTGAGCCACACAGATACGCAGTATTTT
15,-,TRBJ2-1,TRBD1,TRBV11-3,CASSSGQGIDNEQFF,TGTGCCAGCAGCTCGGGACAGGGGATAGACAATGAGCAGTTCTTC
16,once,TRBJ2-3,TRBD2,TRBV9,CASSPSGRASGDTQYF,TGTGCCAGCAGCCCCAGCGGGAGGGCCTCAGGAGATACGCAGTATTTT
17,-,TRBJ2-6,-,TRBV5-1,CASSGGTAFPGANVLTF,TGCGCCAGCAGCGGGGGGACAGCGTTTCCCGGGGCCAACGTCCTGACTTTC
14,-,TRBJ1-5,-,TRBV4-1,CASSQGWSNQPQHF,TGCGCCAGCAGCCAGGGGTGGAGCAATCAGCCCCAGCATTTT
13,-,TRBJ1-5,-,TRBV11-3,CASSLAGSQPQHF,TGTGCCAGCAGCTTGGCGGGGAGTCAGCCCCAGCATTTT
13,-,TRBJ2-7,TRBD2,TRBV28,CASRRSGRGGQYF,TGTGCCAGCAGGCGGAGCGGGAGAGGAGGGCAGTACTTC
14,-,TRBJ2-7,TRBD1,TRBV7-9,CASSLDRGDDEQYF,TGTGCCAGCAGCTTGGACAGGGGAGATGACGAGCAGTACTTC
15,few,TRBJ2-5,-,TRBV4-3,CASSRNLAVRETQYF,TGCGCCAGCAGCCGCAACTTAGCAGTTCGGGAGACCCAGTACTTC
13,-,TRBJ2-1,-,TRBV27,CASSDWIYNEQFF,TGTGCCAGCAGTGACTGGATCTACAATGAGCAGTTCTTC
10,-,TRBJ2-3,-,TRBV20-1,CSATPDTQYF,TGCAGTGCTACCCCAGATACGCAGTATTTT
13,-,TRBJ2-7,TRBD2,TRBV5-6,CASRPTSVGEQYF,TGTGCCAGCAGACCGACTAGCGTGGGCGAGCAGTACTTC
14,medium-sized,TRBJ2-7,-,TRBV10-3,CAISEWQGGHEQYF,TGTGCCATCAGTGAATGGCAGGGAGGACACGAGCAGTACTTC
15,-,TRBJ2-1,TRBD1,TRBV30,CAWSTPGQNYNEQFF,TGTGCCTGGAGTACTCCGGGACAGAACTACAATGAGCAGTTCTTC
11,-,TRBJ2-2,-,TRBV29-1,CSVGDTGELFF,TGCAGCGTTGGGGATACCGGGGAGCTGTTTTTT
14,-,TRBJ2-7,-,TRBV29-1,CSVFQGARPYEQYF,TGCAGCGTTTTTCAGGGAGCAAGGCCCTACGAGCAGTACTTC
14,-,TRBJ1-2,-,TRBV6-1,CASSEGSGQTKNTF,TGTGCCAGCAGTGAAGGCTCTGGACAGACGAAGAACACCTTC
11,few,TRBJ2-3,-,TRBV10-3,CATFNSGAQYF,TGTGCCACCTTTAACAGCGGAGCGCAGTATTTT
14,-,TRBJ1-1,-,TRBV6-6,CASSSTDLNTEAFF,TGTGCCAGCAGTTCCACGGACCTGAACACTGAAGCTTTCTTT
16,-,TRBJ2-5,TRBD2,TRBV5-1,CASSGTSGSYQETQYF,TGCGCCAGCAGCGGGACTAGCGGGTCGTACCAAGAGACCCAGTACTTC
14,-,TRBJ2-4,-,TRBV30,CAWSMGVAKNIQYF,TGTGCCTGGAGTATGGGGGTAGCCAAAAACATTCAGTACTTC
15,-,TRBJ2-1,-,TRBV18,CASSPPVQGRNEQFF,TGTGCCAGCTCACCACCGGTCCAGGGGAGGAATGAGCAGTTCTTC
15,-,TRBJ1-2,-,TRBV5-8,CASQGAHPKTYGYTF,TGTGCCAGCCAGGGAGCTCATCCAAAGACCTATGGCTACACCTTC
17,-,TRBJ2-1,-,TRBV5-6,CASSFLVRASSYNEQFF,TGTGCCAGCAGCTTTTTGGTTAGGGCGTCCTCCTACAATGAGCAGTTCTTC
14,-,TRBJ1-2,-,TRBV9,CASSARVVADGYTF,TGTGCCAGCAGCGCCCGGGTTGTGGCCGATGGCTACACCTTC
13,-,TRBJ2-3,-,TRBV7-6,CASSALPPDTQYF,TGTGCCAGCAGCGCTTTGCCCCCAGATACGCAGTATTTT
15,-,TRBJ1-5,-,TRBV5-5,CASSLVGGGEGPQHF,TGTGCCAGCAGCTTGGTGGGCGGGGGTGAGGGTCCCCAGCATTTT
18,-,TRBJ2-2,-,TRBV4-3,CASSQEPSVRGATGELFF,TGCGCCAGCAGCCAAGAACCCAGCGTTCGGGGGGCCACCGGGGAGCTGTTTTTT
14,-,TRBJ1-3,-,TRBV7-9,CASSFNEAGNTIYF,TGTGCCAGCAGCTTTAACGAGGCTGGAAACACCATATATTTT
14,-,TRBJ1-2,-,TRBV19,CASTRGTYNYGYTF,TGTGCCAGTACAAGAGGGACATATAACTATGGCTACACCTTC
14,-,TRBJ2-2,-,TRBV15,CATSRGCGTGELFF,TGTGCCACCAGCAGAGGCTGTGGCACCGGGGAGCTGTTTTTT
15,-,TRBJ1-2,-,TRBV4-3,CASSQESWAARGYTF,TGCGCCAGCAGCCAAGAATCCTGGGCGGCGCGGGGCTACACCTTC
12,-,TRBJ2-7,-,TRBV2,CASSGTSYEQYF,TGTGCCAGCAGTGGGACTTCCTACGAGCAGTACTTC
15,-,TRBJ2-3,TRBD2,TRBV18,CASSPGGGQQDTQYF,TGTGCCAGCTCCCCGGGGGGGGGCCAGCAAGATACGCAGTATTTT
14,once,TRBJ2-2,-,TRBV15,CATSSISSTGELFF,TGTGCCACCAGCAGCATCTCAAGCACCGGGGAGCTGTTTTTT
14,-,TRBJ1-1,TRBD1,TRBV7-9,CASSLGWDRAEAFF,TGTGCCAGCAGCTTAGGGTGGGACAGGGCTGAAGCTTTCTTT
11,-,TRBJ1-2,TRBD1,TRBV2,CASGTGDGYTF,TGTGCCAGCGGGACAGGAGACGGCTACACCTTC
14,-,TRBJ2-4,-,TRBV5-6,CASSSGGSKNIQYF,TGTGCCAGCAGCTCCGGAGGGTCCAAAAACATTCAGTACTTC
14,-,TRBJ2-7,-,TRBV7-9,CASSLVNDPYEQYF,TGTGCCAGCAGCTTAGTGAACGACCCCTACGAGCAGTACTTC
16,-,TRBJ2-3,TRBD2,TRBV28,CASSLNLAGVLDTQYF,TGTGCCAGCAGTTTGAATCTAGCGGGAGTTTTGGATACGCAGTATTTT
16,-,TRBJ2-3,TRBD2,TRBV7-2,CASSPQTSGGWGTQYF,TGTGCCAGCAGCCCACAGACTAGCGGGGGGTGGGGTACGCAGTATTTT
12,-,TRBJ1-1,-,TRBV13,CASSFGGLLAFF,TGTGCCAGCAGCTTTGGGGGATTATTGGCTTTCTTT
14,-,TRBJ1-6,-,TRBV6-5,CASRQDPYNSPLHF,TGTGCCAGCAGGCAGGACCCCTATAATTCACCCCTCCACTTT
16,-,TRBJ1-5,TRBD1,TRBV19,CASRSDRVHSNQPQHF,TGTGCCAGTAGAAGCGACAGGGTCCATAGCAATCAGCCCCAGCATTTT
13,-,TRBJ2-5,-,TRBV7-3,CASSLGRLETQYF,TGTGCCAGCAGCTTAGGCAGGTTAGAGACCCAGTACTTC
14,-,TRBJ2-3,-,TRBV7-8,CASSPSRGTDTQYF,TGTGCCAGCAGCCCCTCCCGGGGCACAGATACGCAGTATTTT
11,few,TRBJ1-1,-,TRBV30,CAWSVWGQAFF,TGTGCCTGGAGTGTGTGGGGGCAGGCTTTCTTT
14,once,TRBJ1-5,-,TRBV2,CASSEANRNQPQHF,TGTGCCAGCAGTGAAGCCAACAGGAATCAGCCCCAGCATTTT
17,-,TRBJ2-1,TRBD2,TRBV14,CASSQEPSGSINNEQFF,TGTGCCAGCAGCCAAGAACCAAGCGGGAGTATCAACAATGAGCAGTTCTTC